A selection of T cell receptor beta chains follows, all from one sample in a study of blood T cell repertoires in COVID-19. The repertoire was sequenced with immunoSEQ multiplex PCR; TCRdb's copy has only in-frame clones and lacks some. Among more than 110,000 clones, around nine tenths were seen once, and the ten largest hold around 5.4%. Sequencing was done on a sample of peripheral blood. Receptors originate from a human donor in a cohort sampled during active COVID-19. Each CDR3 is given without its conserved first and last residue.

j_call: TRBJ2-5; v_call: TRBV6-5; cdr3_length: 12; cdr3_aa: ASSLTLAKETQY
j_call: TRBJ1-1; v_call: TRBV28; cdr3_length: 11; cdr3_aa: ASSYRGNTEAF
j_call: TRBJ2-4; v_call: TRBV4-1; cdr3_length: 13; cdr3_aa: ASSQYGRDKNIQY
j_call: TRBJ1-2; v_call: TRBV5-5; cdr3_length: 13; cdr3_aa: ASSLWTGGDYGYT
j_call: TRBJ2-2; v_call: TRBV5-4; cdr3_length: 14; cdr3_aa: ASSLAGGNVAGELF
j_call: TRBJ2-5; v_call: TRBV29-1; cdr3_length: 9; cdr3_aa: SVGLRETQY
j_call: TRBJ2-3; v_call: TRBV29-1; cdr3_length: 8; cdr3_aa: SVQTDTQY
j_call: TRBJ2-3; v_call: TRBV6-5; cdr3_length: 13; cdr3_aa: ASESQAGGTDTQY
j_call: TRBJ2-7; v_call: TRBV27; cdr3_length: 15; cdr3_aa: ASSYDFTGVGKYEQY
j_call: TRBJ2-2; v_call: TRBV15; cdr3_length: 13; cdr3_aa: ATSREGVDTGELF
j_call: TRBJ2-1; v_call: TRBV27; cdr3_length: 17; cdr3_aa: ASSLVFPGTGGSYNEQF
j_call: TRBJ2-1; v_call: TRBV27; cdr3_length: 16; cdr3_aa: ASSSYLLTSGRGDEQF
j_call: TRBJ1-2; v_call: TRBV5-1; cdr3_length: 12; cdr3_aa: ASSQNREPYGYT
j_call: TRBJ1-1; v_call: TRBV6-5; cdr3_length: 11; cdr3_aa: ASSYGRDWVAF
j_call: TRBJ2-3; v_call: TRBV5-4; cdr3_length: 11; cdr3_aa: ASSSTGPDTQY
j_call: TRBJ1-1; v_call: TRBV9; cdr3_length: 11; cdr3_aa: ASSAYENTEAF
j_call: TRBJ1-4; v_call: TRBV28; cdr3_length: 12; cdr3_aa: ASSDGDRVEKLF